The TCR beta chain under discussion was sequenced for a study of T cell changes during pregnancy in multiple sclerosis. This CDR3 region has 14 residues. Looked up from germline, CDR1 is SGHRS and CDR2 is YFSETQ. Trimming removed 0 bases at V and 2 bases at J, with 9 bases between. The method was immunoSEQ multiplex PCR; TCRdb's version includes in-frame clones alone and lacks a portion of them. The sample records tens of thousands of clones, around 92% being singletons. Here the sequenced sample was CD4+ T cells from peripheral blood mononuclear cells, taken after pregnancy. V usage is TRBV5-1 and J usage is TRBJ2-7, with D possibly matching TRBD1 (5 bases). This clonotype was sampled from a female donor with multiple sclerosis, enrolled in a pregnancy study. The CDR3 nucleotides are TGCGCCAGCAGCTTGGTTCCAGGGCCCTACGAGCAGTACTTC. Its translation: CASSLVPGPYEQYF.